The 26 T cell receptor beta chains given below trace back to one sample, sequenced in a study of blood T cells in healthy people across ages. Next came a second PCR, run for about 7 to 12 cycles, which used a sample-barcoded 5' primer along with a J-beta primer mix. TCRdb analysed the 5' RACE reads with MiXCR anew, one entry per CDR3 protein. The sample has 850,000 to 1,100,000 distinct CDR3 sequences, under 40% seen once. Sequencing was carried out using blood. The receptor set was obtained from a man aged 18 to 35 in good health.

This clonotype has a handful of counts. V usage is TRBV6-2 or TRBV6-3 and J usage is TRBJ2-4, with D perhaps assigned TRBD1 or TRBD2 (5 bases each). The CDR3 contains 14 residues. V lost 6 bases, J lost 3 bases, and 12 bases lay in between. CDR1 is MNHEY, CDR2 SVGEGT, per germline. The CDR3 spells CASSPGTLKNIQYF. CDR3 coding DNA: TGTGCCAGCAGCCCCGGGACCCTCAAAAACATTCAGTACTTC.

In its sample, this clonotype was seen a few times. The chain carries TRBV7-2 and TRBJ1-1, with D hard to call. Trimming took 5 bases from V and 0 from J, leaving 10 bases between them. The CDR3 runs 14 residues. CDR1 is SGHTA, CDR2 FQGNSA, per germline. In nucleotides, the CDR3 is TGTGCCAGCAGCAAGACACTGATGAACACTGAAGCTTTCTTT. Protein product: CASSKTLMNTEAFF.

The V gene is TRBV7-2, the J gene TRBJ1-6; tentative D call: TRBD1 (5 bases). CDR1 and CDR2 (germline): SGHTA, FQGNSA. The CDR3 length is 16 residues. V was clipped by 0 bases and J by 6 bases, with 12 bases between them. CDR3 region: CASSLARGFRNSPLHF. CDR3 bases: TGTGCCAGCAGCTTAGCTCGGGGGTTTCGTAATTCACCCCTCCACTTT.

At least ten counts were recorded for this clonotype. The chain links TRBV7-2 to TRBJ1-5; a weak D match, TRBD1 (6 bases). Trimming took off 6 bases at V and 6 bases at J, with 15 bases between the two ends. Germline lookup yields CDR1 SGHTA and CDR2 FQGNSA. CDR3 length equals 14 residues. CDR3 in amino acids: CASRLQGHRQPQHF. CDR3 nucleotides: TGTGCCAGCAGATTACAGGGACACCGTCAGCCCCAGCATTTT. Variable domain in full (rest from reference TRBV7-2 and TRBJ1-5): GAGVSQSPSNKVTEKGKDVELRCDPISGHTALYWYRQSLGQGLEFLIYFQGNSAPDKSGLPSDRFSAERTGGSVSTLTIQRTQQEDSAVYLCASRLQGHRQPQHFGDGTRLSIL.

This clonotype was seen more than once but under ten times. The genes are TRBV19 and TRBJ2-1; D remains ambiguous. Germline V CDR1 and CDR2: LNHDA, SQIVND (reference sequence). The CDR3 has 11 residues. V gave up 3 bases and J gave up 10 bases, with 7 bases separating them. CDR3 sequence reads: CASSIAGEQFF. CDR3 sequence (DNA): TGTGCCAGTAGTATCGCAGGCGAGCAGTTCTTC. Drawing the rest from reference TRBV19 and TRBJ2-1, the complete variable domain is DGGITQSPKYLFRKEGQNVTLSCEQNLNHDAMYWYRQDPGQGLRLIYYSQIVNDFQKGDIAEGYSVSREKKESFPLTVTSAQKNPTAFYLCASSIAGEQFFGPGTRLTVL.

CDR3 nucleotides: TGCAGTGCTAGAGGCGGGGGGGGTCATAGCAATCAGCCCCAGCATTTT. Translated, it gives CSARGGGGHSNQPQHF. This chain uses TRBV20-1 with TRBJ1-5, with D possibly TRBD1 on 5 matching bases. The length of the CDR3 is 16 residues. CDR1 and CDR2 from the germline V gene are DFQATT and SNEGSKA (reference sequence). The germline V and J ends were trimmed by 1 base and 0 bases, with 13 bases remaining between them.

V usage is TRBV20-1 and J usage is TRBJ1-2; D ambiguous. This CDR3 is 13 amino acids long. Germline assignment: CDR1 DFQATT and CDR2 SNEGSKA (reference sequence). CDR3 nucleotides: TGCAGCGTAGGGAGATTTCCTAGGCGGGGCTACACCTTC. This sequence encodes CSVGRFPRRGYTF.

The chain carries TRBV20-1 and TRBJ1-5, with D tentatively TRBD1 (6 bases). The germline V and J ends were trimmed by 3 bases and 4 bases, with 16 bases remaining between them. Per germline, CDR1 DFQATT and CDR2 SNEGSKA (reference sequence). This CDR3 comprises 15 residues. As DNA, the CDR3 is TGCAGTGCTAGGGATAGGGGGGTTGGGAATCAGCCCCAGCATTTT. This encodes CSARDRGVGNQPQHF.

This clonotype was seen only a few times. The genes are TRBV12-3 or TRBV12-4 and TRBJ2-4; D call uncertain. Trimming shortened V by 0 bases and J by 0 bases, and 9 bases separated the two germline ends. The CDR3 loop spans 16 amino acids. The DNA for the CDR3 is TGTGCCAGCAGTTTAGCGCAGAATCTAGCCAAAAACATTCAGTACTTC. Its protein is CASSLAQNLAKNIQYF.

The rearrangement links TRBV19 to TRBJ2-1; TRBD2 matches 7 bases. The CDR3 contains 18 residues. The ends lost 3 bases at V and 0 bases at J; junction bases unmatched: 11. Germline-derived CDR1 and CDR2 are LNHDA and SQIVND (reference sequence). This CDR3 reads CASSIRGEGPYSYNEQFF. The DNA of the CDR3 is TGTGCCAGTAGTATCAGAGGGGAGGGGCCCTACTCCTACAATGAGCAGTTCTTC.

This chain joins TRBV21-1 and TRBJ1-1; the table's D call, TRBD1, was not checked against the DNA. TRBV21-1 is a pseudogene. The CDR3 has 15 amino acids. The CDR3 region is CASSIDRGRNTEAFF. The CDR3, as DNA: TGTGCCAGCAGTATAGACAGGGGGCGGAACACTGAAGCTTTCTTT.

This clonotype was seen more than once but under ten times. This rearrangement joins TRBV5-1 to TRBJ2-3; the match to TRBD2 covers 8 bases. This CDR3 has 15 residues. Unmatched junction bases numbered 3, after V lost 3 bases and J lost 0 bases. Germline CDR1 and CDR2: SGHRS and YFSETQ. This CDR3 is CASSWTSSSTDTQYF. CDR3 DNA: TGCGCCAGCAGCTGGACTAGCTCTAGCACAGATACGCAGTATTTT.

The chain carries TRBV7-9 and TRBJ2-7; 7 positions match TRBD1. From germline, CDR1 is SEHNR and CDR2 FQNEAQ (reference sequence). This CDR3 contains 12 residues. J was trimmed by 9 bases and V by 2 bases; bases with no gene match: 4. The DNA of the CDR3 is TGTGCCAGCAGCTTATTGGGGGACAGGCAGTACTTC. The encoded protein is CASSLLGDRQYF.

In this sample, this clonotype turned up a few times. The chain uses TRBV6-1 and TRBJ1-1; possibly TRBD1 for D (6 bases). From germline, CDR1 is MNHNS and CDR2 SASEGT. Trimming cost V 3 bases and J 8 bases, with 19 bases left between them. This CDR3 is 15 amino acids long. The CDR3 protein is CASSDPGQPRDEAFF. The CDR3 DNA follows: TGTGCCAGCAGTGACCCGGGACAACCCCGAGACGAAGCTTTCTTT.

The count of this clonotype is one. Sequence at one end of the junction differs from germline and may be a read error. CDR3 in DNA: TGCGCCAACAGCCAACCGTCAGGGGCGAACACTGAAGCTTTCTTT. This translates into CANSQPSGANTEAFF. J is TRBJ1-1 and V is TRBV4-3; D is possibly TRBD1 (6 bases). Germline lookup yields CDR1 LGHNA and CDR2 YSLEER. This CDR3 is 15 amino acids long.

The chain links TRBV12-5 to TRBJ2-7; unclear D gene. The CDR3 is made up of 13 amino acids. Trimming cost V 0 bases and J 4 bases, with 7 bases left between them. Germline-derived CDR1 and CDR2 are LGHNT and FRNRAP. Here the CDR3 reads CASGLVPPYEQYF. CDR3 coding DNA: TGTGCTAGTGGTTTGGTACCCCCGTACGAGCAGTACTTC.

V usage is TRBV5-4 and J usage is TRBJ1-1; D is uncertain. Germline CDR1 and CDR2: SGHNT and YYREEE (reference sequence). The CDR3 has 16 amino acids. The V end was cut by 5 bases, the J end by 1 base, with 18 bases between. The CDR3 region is CASRPRREARNTEAFF. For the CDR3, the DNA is TGTGCCAGCAGACCCCGACGGGAGGCAAGGAACACTGAAGCTTTCTTT.

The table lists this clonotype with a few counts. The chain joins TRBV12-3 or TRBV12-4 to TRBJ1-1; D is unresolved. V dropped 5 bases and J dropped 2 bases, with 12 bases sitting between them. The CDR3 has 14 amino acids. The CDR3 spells CASSPFLLNTEAFF. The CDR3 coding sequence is TGTGCCAGCAGTCCGTTCCTGCTTAACACTGAAGCTTTCTTT.

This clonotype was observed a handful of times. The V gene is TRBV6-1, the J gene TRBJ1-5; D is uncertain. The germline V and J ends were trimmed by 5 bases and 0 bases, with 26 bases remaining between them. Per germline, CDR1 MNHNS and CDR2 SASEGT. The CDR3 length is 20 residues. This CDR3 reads CASSPLRRRGVLISNQPQHF. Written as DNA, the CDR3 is TGTGCCAGCAGTCCCCTCAGGCGCCGGGGTGTTTTGATTAGCAATCAGCCCCAGCATTTT.

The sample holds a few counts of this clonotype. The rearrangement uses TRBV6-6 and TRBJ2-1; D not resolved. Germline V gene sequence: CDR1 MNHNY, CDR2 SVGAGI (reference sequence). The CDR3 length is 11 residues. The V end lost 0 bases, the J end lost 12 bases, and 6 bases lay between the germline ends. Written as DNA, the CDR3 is TGTGCCAGCAGTTACTCGGTGGGGCAGTTCTTC. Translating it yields CASSYSVGQFF.

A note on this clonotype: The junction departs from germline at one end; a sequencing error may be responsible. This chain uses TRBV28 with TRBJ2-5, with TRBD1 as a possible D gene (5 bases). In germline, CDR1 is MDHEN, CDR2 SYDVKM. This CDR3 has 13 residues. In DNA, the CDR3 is TGTGTCAGCAGCCCCTTAGGGGAAGAGACCCAGTACTTC. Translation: CVSSPLGEETQYF.

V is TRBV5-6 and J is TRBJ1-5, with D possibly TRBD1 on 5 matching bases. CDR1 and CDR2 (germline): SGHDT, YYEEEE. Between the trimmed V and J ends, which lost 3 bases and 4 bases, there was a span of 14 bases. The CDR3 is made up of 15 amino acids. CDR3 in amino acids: CASSWGGVINQPQHF. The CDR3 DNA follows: TGTGCCAGCAGCTGGGGAGGGGTTATAAATCAGCCCCAGCATTTT. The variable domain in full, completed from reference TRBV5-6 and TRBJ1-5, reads DAGVTQSPTHLIKTRGQQVTLRCSPKSGHDTVSWYQQALGQGPQFIFQYYEEEERQRGNFPDRFSGHQFPNYSSELNVNALLLGDSALYLCASSWGGVINQPQHFGDGTRLSIL.

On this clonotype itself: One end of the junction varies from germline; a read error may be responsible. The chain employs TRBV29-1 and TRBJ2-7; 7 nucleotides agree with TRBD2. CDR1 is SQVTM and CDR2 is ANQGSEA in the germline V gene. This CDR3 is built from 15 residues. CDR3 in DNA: TGCAACGTTGTAAGCGGGGCGCGGGTTTCCTACGAGCAGTACTTC. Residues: CNVVSGARVSYEQYF.

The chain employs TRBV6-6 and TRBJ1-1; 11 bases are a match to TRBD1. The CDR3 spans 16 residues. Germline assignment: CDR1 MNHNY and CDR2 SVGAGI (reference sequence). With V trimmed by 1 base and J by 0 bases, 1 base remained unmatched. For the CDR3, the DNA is TGTGCCAGCAGTTACTGGGACAGGGGGATGAACACTGAAGCTTTCTTT. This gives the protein CASSYWDRGMNTEAFF.

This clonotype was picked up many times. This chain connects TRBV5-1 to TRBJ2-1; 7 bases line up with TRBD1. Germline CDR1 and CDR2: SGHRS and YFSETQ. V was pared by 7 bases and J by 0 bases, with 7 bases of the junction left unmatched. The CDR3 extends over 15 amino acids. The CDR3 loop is CASRSQGSSYNEQFF. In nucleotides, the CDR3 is TGCGCCAGCCGATCACAGGGGAGCTCCTACAATGAGCAGTTCTTC. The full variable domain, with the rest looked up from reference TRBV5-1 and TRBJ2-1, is KAGVTQTPRYLIKTRGQQVTLSCSPISGHRSVSWYQQTPGQGLQFLFEYFSETQRNKGNFPGRFSGRQFSNSRSEMNVSTLELGDSALYLCASRSQGSSYNEQFFGPGTRLTVL.

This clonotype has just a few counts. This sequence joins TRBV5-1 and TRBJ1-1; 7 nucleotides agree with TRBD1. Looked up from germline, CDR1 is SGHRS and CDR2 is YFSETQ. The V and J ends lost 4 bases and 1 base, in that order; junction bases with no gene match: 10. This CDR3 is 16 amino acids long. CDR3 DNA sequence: TGCGCCAGCAGCCCGACCGCACAGGGGCGGAACACTGAAGCTTTCTTT. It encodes CASSPTAQGRNTEAFF.